This TCR beta chain was sequenced during a study of T cells in Graves' hyperthyroidism and ophthalmopathy (dated by TCRdb to the late 2010s). Study-level background: Peripheral blood was collected at initial diagnosis, before any treatment. The approximately 100 discovery patients were divided at random into training and test sets in a 7:3 ratio. According to the paper, TCR Vbeta CDR3 sequencing was carried out on around 140 peripheral blood samples, which came from approximately 43 ophthalmopathy, approximately 78 hyperthyroidism and about 17 progressor patients. Whether ophthalmopathy could be predicted prospectively was tested in an independent validation cohort made up of roughly 20 hyperthyroidism patients plus 17 patients who later progressed to ophthalmopathy. A discovery cohort of roughly 100 patients, about 40 with Graves' ophthalmopathy and over 55 with stable Graves' hyperthyroidism, was used to find distinguishing TCR V-J signatures. Following sampling, methimazole starting at 30 mg daily was given to hyperthyroidism patients, and high-dose intravenous methylprednisolone was given to ophthalmopathy patients. In roughly six Graves' hyperthyroidism patients, the study also compared T-cell repertoires from thyroid tissue with T-cell repertoires from blood.

What the research found in general, with its limitations: A 13 V-J signature model separated ophthalmopathy from stable hyperthyroidism, with approximately 86% sensitivity and 81.08% specificity in cross-validation and 80%/75% in testing. Blood samples also contained most of the expanded thyroid clonotypes (frequency above 0.001), which suggests that blood repertoires may reflect thyroid immune responses. No statistical method was used to fix the sample size in advance, and group allocation was not hidden from the investigators. During validation, the model predicted progression to ophthalmopathy a median of roughly 7.1 months ahead of onset, with 70.59% sensitivity and under 85% specificity.

A few counts support this clonotype. Which antigen it targets is not known. Base qualities are not recorded, but no much larger clone differs from it by a single base. Ophthalmopathy patients had moderately to severely active disease, Clinical Activity Score of at least 3, NOSPECS grade of at least 4, and duration under 3 months. Any patient with an uncontrolled infection, another autoimmune disease, pregnancy or lactation was excluded. Diagnoses were established on the basis of clinical symptoms, serum thyroxine and TRAb, thyroid ultrasound, and orbital computed tomography. PBMCs were isolated from about 10 ml of fresh peripheral blood by Ficoll-Paque density gradient centrifugation. Total RNA was extracted using Trizol reagent, and RNA quality was assessed on an Agilent 2100 Bioanalyzer. V and J are trimmed by 4 bases and 3 bases, and the gene matches miss 5 bases of the junction. The CDR1 and CDR2 encoded by the germline V gene are SGHAT and FQNNGV. The CDR3, cysteine through phenylalanine, is 16 amino acids long. Of all the DNA, just the CDR3 is kept, 48 bases in frame from base 1.

TCR beta CDR3 regions were amplified from RNA transcripts. The first round of RT-PCR for the TCR CDR3 was performed with the HTBI primer set and the Qiagen OneStep RT-PCR kit. The libraries were constructed in a second round of multiplex PCR and then size-selected and purified. Paired-end sequencing of the libraries was performed with 100 bp reads on an Illumina HiSeq2000. The original pipeline was this. SOAPnuke was used to process the raw data, throwing out any read that contained adapters or uncalled bases, had a mean Phred below 15, or lacked an exact constant-primer or identifier match. COPE v1.2.5 was used to merge high-quality paired reads, and clonotypes were defined as unique nucleotide sequences. MiTCR v1.1 was used to align the clonotypes against IMGT TRBV, TRBD and TRBJ reference segments. Analysis was restricted to V-J combinations with a frequency above 0.0001, which covered roughly 99% of repertoires. The TCS score was defined as F50 (clonal expansion) divided by E x V (chaos), with BLOSUM62-based TCRdist calculated between CDR3 peptides within each V-J. Welch's t-statistics and random forest reduced just over 500 V-J features to roughly 13, which were used in a naive Bayes classifier (R e1071). Using fastp trimming at Q25 and MiXCR clonotype assembly, TCRdb reanalyzed the public sequencing data and kept in-frame beta chains. One record per CDR3 amino acid sequence lists the most common genes and DNA. What appears here as the V and J calls and clone size reflects TCRdb's work, not the paper's. Here the sample has about 600,000 distinct CDR3 sequences; about 16% occur a single time. The ten largest clones add up to about 3.5% of the sample.

Sequences were obtained from blood. The rearranged chain carries TRBV11-2 and TRBJ2-6; the junction holds 8 bases that match TRBD1. This TCR came from a woman in her 40s with Graves' ophthalmopathy. The CDR3 region reads CASSSQGAGGANVLTF. The DNA is as follows: TGTGCCAGCAGCTCCCAGGGGGCGGGTGGGGCCAACGTCCTGACTTTC.